Following are 2 T cell receptor beta chains from one sample sequenced in a study of blood T cell repertoires in COVID-19. Assay used: immunoSEQ multiplex PCR; TCRdb lists only in-frame clones, some missing. Of around 400,000 clones in the sample, around 90% were seen once. The sample was peripheral blood. The receptors were sampled from a man aged 40-55 years with acute or convalescent COVID-19.

The rearrangement links TRBV29-1 to TRBJ2-7; 7 bases agree with TRBD2. Germline-derived CDR1 and CDR2 are SQVTM and ANQGSEA. V lost 6 bases and J lost 3; bases outside the gene matches: 5. This CDR3 is built from 12 residues. The CDR3 bases are TGCAGCGTCCTAGCGGATGGCTACGAGCAGTACTTC. Amino acid sequence: CSVLADGYEQYF.

This chain connects TRBV5-4 to TRBJ2-7; tentatively, D is TRBD2 (6 bases). V was clipped by 2 bases and J by 0 bases, with 6 bases between them. The CDR3 spans 13 residues. CDR1 is SGHNT, CDR2 YYREEE, per germline (reference sequence). The CDR3 bases are TGTGCCAGCAGCTTTAGCGGCTCCTACGAGCAGTACTTC. It encodes CASSFSGSYEQYF.